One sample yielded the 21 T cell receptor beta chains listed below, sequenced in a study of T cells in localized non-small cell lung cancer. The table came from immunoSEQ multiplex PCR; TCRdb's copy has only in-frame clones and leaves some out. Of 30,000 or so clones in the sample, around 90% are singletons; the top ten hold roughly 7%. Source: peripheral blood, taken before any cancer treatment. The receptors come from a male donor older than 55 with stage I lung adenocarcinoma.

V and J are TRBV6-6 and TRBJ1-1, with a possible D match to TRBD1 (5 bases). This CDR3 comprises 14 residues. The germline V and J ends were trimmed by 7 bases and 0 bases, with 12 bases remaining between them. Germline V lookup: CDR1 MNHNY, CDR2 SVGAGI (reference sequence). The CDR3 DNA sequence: TGTGCCAGCAATAGGGACGGGGTGAACACTGAAGCTTTCTTT. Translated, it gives CASNRDGVNTEAFF.

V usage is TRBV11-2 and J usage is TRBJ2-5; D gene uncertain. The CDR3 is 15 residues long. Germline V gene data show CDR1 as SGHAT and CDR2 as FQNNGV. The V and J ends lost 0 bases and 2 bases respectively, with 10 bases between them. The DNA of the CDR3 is TGTGCCAGCAGCTTAGATTTATTCGAGCAAGAGACCCAGTACTTC. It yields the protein CASSLDLFEQETQYF.

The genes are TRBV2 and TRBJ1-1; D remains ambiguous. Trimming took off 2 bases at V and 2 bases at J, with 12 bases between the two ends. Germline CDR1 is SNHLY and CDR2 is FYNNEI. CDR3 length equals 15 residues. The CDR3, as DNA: TGTGCCAGCAGTGAAATGGGCCCGGTAAACACTGAAGCTTTCTTT. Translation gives CASSEMGPVNTEAFF.

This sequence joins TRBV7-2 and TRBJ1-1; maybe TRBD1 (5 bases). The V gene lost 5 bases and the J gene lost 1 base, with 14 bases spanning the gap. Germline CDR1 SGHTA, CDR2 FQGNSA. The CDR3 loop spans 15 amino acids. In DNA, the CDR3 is TGTGCCAGCAGCCCCTGGGCAGGGAGGAACACTGAAGCTTTCTTT. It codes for CASSPWAGRNTEAFF.

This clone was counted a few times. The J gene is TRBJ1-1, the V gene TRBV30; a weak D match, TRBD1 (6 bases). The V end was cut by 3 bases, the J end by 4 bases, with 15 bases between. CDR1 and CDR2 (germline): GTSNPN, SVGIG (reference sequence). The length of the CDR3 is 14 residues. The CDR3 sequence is CAWRPGALGTEAFF. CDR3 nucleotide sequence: TGTGCCTGGAGGCCAGGGGCGCTGGGCACTGAAGCTTTCTTT.

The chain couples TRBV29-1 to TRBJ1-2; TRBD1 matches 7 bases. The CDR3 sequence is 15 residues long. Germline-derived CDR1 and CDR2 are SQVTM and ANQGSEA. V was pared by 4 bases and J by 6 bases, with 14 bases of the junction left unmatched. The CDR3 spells CSVGETGLRTNGYTF. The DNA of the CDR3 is TGCAGCGTTGGAGAGACAGGGTTGCGAACTAATGGCTACACCTTC. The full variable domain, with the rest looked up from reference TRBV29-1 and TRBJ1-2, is SAVISQKPSRDICQRGTSLTIQCQVDSQVTMMFWYRQQPGQSLTLIATANQGSEATYESGFVIDKFPISRPNLTFSTLTVSNMSPEDSSIYLCSVGETGLRTNGYTFGSGTRLTVV.

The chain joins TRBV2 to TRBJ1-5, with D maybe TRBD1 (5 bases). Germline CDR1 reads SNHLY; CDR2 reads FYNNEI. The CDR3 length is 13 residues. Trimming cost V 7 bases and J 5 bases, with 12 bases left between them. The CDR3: CASNVRVDQPQHF. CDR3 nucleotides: TGTGCCAGCAACGTCAGGGTTGATCAGCCCCAGCATTTT.

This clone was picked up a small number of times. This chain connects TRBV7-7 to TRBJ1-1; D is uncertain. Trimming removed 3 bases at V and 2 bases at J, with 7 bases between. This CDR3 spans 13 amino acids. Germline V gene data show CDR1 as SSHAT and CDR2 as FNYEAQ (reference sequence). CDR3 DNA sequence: TGTGCCAGCAGCTTGACCCAAAACACTGAAGCTTTCTTT. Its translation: CASSLTQNTEAFF.

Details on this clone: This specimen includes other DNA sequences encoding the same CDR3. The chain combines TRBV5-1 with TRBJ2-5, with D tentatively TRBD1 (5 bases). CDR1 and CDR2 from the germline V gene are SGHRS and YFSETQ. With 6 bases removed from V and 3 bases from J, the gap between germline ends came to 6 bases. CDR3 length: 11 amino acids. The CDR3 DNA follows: TGCGCCAGCAAAGGGGAAGAGACCCAGTACTTC. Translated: CASKGEETQYF.

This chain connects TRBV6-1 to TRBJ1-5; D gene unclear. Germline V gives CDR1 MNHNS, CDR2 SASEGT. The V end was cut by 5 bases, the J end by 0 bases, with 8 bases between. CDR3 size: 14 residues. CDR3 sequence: CASSLHHSNQPQHF. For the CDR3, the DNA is TGTGCCAGCAGTCTACACCATAGCAATCAGCCCCAGCATTTT.

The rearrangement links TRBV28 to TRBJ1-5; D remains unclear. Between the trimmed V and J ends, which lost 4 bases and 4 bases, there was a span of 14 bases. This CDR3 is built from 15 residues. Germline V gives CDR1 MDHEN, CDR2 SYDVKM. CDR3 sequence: CASSSRLPGNQPQHF. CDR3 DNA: TGTGCCAGCAGTTCCCGCTTGCCTGGAAATCAGCCCCAGCATTTT.

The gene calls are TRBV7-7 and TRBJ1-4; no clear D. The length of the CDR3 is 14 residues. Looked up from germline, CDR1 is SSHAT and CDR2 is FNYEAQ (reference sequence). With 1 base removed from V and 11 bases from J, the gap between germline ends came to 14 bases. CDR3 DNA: TGTGCCAGCAGCTTAGGATACCCGGCGGGGAAACTGTTTTTT. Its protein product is CASSLGYPAGKLFF.

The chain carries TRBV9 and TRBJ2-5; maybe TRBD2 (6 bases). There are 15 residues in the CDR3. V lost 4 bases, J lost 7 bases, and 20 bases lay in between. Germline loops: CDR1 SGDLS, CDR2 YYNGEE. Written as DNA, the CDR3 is TGTGCCAGCAGCCCCGAGGGGACTTCCACCTGGACCCAGTACTTC. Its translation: CASSPEGTSTWTQYF.

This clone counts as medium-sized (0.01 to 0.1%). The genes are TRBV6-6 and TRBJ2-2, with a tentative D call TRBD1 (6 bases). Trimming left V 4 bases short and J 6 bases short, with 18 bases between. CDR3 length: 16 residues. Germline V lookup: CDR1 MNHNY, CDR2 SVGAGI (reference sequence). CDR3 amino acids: CASSSRGGQVAGELFF. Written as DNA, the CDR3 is TGTGCCAGCAGTTCCCGTGGGGGCCAGGTCGCCGGGGAGCTGTTTTTT.

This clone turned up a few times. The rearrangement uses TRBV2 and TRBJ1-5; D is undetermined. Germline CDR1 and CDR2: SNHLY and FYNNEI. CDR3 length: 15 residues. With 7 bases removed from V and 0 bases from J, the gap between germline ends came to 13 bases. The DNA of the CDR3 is TGTGCCAGCAAGGGCCGTGATTATAGCAATCAGCCCCAGCATTTT. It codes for CASKGRDYSNQPQHF.

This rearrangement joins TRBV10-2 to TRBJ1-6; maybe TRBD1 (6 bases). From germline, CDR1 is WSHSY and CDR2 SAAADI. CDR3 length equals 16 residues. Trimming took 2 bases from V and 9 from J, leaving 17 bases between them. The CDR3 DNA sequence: TGCGCCAGCAGTGAGGTTAAGGGGGGCCTCTCTTCACCCCTCCACTTT. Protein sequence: CASSEVKGGLSSPLHF.

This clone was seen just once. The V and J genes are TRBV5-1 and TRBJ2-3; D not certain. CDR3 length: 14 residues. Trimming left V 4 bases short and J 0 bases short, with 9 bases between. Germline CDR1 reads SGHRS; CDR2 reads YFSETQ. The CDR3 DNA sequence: TGCGCCAGCAGCGTACTGACTAGCACAGATACGCAGTATTTT. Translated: CASSVLTSTDTQYF. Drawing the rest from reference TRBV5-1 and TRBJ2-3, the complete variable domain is KAGVTQTPRYLIKTRGQQVTLSCSPISGHRSVSWYQQTPGQGLQFLFEYFSETQRNKGNFPGRFSGRQFSNSRSEMNVSTLELGDSALYLCASSVLTSTDTQYFGPGTRLTVL.

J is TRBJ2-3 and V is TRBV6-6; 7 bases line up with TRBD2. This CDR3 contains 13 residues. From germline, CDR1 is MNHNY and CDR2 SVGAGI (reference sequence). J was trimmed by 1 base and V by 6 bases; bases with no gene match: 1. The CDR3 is CASRAGGTDTQYF. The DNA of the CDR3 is TGTGCCAGCAGGGCGGGGGGCACAGATACGCAGTATTTT.

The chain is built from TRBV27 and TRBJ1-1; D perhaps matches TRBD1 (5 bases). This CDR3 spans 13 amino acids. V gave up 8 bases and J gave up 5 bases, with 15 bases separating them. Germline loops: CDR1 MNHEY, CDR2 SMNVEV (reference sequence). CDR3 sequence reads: CASGVGVRTEAFF. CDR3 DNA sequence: TGTGCCAGCGGGGTGGGGGTGAGAACTGAAGCTTTCTTT.

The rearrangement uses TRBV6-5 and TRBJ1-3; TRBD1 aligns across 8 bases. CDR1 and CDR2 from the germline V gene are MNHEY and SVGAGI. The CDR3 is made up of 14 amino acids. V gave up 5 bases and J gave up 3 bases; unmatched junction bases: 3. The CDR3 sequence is CASSQGAYGNTIYF. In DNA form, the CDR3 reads TGTGCCAGCAGTCAGGGGGCTTATGGAAACACCATATATTTT.

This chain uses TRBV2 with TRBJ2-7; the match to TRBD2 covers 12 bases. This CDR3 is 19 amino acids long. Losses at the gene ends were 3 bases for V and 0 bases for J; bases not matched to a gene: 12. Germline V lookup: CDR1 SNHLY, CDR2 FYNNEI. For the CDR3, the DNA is TGTGCCAGCAGTGATAATAGTGGACTAGCGGGGCTAAGCTCCTACGAGCAGTACTTC. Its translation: CASSDNSGLAGLSSYEQYF. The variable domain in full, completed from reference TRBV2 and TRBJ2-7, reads EPEVTQTPSHQVTQMGQEVILRCVPISNHLYFYWYRQILGQKVEFLVSFYNNEISEKSEIFDDQFSVERPDGSNFTLKIRSTKLEDSAMYFCASSDNSGLAGLSSYEQYFGPGTRLTVT.